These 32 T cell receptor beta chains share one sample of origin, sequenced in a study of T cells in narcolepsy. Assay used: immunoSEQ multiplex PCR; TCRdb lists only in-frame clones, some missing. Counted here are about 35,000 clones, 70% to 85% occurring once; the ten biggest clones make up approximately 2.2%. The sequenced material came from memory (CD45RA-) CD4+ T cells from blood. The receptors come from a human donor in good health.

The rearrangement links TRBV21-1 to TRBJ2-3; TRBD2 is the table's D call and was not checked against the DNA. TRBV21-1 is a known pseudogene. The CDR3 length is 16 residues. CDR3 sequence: CASSKGASGRADTQYF. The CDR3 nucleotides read TGTGCCAGCAGCAAAGGCGCTAGCGGGAGAGCAGATACGCAGTATTTT.

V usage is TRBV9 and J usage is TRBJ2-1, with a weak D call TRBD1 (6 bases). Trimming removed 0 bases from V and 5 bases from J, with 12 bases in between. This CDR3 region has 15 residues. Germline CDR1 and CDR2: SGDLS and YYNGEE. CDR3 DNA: TGTGCCAGCAGCGTAGCAGGGGTCAGAAACAATGAGCAGTTCTTC. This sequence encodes CASSVAGVRNNEQFF.

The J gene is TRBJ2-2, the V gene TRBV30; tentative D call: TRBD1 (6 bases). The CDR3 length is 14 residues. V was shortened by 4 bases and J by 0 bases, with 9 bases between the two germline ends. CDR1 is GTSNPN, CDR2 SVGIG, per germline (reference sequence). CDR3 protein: CAWKWTANTGELFF. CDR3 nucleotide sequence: TGTGCCTGGAAATGGACAGCGAACACCGGGGAGCTGTTTTTT.

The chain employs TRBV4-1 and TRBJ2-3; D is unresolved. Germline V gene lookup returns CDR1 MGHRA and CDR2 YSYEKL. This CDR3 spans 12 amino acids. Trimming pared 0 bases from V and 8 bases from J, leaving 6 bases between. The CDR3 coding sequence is TGCGCCAGCAGCCAAGAACCGAGTACGCAGTATTTT. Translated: CASSQEPSTQYF.

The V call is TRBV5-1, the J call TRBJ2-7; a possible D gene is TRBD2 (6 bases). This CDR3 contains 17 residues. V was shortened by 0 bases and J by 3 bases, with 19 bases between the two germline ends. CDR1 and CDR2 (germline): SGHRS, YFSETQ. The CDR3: CASSLGLGSTGNYEQYF. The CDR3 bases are TGCGCCAGCAGCTTGGGTCTCGGGAGTACTGGGAACTACGAGCAGTACTTC.

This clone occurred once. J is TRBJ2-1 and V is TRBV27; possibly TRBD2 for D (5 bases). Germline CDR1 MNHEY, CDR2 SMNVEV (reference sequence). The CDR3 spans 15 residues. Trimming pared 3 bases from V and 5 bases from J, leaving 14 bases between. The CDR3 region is CASSFLSSGDNEQFF. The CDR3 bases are TGTGCCAGCAGTTTTCTATCGTCCGGGGACAATGAGCAGTTCTTC.

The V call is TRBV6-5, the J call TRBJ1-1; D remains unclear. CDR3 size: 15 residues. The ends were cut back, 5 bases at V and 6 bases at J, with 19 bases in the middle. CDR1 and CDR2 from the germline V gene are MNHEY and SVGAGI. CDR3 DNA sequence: TGTGCCAGCAGTGACTTTTCGGACGGACCGCCTGAAGCTTTCTTT. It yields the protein CASSDFSDGPPEAFF.

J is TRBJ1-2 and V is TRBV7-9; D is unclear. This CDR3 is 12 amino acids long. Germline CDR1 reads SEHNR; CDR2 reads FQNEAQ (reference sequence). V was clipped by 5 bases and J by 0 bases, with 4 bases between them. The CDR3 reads CASSASNYGYTF. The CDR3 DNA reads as TGTGCCAGCAGCGCCTCTAACTATGGCTACACCTTC. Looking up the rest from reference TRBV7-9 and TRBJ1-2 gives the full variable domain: DTGVSQNPRHKITKRGQNVTFRCDPISEHNRLYWYRQTLGQGPEFLTYFQNEAQLEKSRLLSDRFSAERPKGSFSTLEIQRTEQGDSAMYLCASSASNYGYTFGSGTRLTVV.

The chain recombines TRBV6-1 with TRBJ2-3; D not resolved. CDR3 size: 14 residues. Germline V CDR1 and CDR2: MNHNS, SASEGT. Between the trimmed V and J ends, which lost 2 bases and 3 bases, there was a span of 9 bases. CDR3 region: CASSERSFTDTQYF. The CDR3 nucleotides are TGTGCCAGCAGTGAACGAAGTTTTACAGATACGCAGTATTTT.

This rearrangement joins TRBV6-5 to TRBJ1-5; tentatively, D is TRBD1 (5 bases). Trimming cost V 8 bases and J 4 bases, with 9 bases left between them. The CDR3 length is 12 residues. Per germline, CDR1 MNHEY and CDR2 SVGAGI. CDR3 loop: CASLQGNQPQHF. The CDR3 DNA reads TGTGCCAGCCTGCAGGGTAATCAGCCCCAGCATTTT.

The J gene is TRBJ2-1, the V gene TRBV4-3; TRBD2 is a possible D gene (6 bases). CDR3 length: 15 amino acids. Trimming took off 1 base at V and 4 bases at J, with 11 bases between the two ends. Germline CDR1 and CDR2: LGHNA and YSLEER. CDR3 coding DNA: TGCGCCAGCAGCCAAGGCGGGACGGCGTACAATGAGCAGTTCTTC. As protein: CASSQGGTAYNEQFF.

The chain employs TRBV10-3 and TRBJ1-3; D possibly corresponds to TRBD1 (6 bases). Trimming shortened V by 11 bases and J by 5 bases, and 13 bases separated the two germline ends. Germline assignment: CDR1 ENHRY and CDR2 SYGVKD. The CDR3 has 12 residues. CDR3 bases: TGTGCCTCAGCCGGGGGCAGAAACACCATATATTTT. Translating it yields CASAGGRNTIYF.

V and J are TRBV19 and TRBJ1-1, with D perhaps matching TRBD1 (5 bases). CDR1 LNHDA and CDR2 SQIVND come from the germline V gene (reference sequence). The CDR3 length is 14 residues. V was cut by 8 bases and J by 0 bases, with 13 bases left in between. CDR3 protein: CASAPRGVNTEAFF. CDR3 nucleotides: TGTGCCAGTGCCCCCCGGGGCGTGAACACTGAAGCTTTCTTT.

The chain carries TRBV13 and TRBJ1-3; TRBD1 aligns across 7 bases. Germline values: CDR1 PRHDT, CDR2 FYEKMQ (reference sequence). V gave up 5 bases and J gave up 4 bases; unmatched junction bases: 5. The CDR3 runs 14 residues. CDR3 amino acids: CASSHTGEGNTIYF. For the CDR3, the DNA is TGTGCCAGCAGCCACACAGGGGAAGGAAACACCATATATTTT.

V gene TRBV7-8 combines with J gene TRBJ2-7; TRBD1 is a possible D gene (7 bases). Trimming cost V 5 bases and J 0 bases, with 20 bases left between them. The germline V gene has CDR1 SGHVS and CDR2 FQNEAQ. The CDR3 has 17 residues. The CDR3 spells CASSLYAGTASSYEQYF. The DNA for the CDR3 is TGTGCCAGCAGCCTATACGCGGGGACAGCCAGCTCCTACGAGCAGTACTTC.

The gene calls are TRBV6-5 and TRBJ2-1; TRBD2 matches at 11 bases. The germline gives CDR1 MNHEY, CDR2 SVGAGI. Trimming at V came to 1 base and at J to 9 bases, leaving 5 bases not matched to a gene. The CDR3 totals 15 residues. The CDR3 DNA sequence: TGTGCCAGCAGTTACTTGACTAGCGGGGCTGGTGAGCAGTTCTTC. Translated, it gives CASSYLTSGAGEQFF.

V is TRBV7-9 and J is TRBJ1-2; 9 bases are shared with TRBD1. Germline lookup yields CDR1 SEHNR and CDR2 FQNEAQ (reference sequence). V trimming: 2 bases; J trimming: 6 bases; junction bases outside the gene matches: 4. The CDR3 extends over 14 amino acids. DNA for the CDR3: TGTGCCAGCAGCTTAAACGACAGGGGGGATGGCTACACCTTC. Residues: CASSLNDRGDGYTF.

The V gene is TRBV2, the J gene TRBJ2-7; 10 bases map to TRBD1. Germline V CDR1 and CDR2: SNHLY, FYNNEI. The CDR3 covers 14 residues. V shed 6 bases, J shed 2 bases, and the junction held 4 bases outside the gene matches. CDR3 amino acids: CASSGQGGAYEQYF. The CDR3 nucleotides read TGTGCCAGCAGCGGACAGGGGGGGGCCTACGAGCAGTACTTC.

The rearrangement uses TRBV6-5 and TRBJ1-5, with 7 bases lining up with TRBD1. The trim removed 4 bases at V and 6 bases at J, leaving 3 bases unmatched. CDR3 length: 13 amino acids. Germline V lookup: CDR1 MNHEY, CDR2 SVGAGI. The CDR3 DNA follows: TGTGCCAGCAGTTCAGACAGGGTTCAGCCCCAGCATTTT. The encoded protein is CASSSDRVQPQHF.

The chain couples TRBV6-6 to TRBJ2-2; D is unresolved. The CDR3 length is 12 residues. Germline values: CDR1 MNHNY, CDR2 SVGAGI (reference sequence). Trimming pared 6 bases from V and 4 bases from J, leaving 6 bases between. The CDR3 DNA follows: TGTGCCAGCAGGCGCTCCACCGGGGAGCTGTTTTTT. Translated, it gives CASRRSTGELFF.

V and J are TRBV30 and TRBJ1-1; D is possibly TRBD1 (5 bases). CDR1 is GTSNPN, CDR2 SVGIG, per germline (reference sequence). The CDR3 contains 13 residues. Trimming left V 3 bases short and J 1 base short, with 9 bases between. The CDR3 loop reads CAWRHQGNTEAFF. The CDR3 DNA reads TGTGCCTGGAGGCACCAGGGGAACACTGAAGCTTTCTTT.

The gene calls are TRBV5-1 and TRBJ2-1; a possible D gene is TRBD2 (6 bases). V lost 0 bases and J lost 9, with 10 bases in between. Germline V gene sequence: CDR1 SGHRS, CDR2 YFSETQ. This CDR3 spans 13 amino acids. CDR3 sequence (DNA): TGCGCCAGCAGCTTGGAGGGGAGGAGTGAGCAGTTCTTC. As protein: CASSLEGRSEQFF. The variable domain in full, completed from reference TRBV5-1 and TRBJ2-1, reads KAGVTQTPRYLIKTRGQQVTLSCSPISGHRSVSWYQQTPGQGLQFLFEYFSETQRNKGNFPGRFSGRQFSNSRSEMNVSTLELGDSALYLCASSLEGRSEQFFGPGTRLTVL.

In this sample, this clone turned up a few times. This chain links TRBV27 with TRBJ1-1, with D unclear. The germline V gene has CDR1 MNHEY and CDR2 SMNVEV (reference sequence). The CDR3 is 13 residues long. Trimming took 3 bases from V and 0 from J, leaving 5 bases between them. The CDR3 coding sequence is TGTGCCAGCAGTTTCCGGGTGAACACTGAAGCTTTCTTT. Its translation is CASSFRVNTEAFF.

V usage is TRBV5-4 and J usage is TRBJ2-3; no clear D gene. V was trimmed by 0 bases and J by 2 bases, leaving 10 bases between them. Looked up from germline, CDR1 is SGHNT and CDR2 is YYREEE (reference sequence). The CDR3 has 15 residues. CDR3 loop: CASSLEVASTDTQYF. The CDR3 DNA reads TGTGCCAGCAGCTTGGAGGTCGCTTCCACAGATACGCAGTATTTT. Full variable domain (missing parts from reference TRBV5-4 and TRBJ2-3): ETGVTQSPTHLIKTRGQQVTLRCSSQSGHNTVSWYQQALGQGPQFIFQYYREEENGRGNFPPRFSGLQFPNYSSELNVNALELDDSALYLCASSLEVASTDTQYFGPGTRLTVL.

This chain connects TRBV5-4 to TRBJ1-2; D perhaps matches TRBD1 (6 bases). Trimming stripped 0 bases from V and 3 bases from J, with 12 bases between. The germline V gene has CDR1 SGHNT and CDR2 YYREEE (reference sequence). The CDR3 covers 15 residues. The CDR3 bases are TGTGCCAGCAGCTTGGGACACTCAGGGGACTATGGCTACACCTTC. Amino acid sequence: CASSLGHSGDYGYTF.

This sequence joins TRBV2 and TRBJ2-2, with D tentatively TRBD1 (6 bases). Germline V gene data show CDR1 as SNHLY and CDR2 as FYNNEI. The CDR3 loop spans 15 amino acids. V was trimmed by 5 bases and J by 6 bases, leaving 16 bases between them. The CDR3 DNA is TGTGCCAGCAGTTCGGATACAGGGAGTTCCGGGGAGCTGTTTTTT. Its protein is CASSSDTGSSGELFF.

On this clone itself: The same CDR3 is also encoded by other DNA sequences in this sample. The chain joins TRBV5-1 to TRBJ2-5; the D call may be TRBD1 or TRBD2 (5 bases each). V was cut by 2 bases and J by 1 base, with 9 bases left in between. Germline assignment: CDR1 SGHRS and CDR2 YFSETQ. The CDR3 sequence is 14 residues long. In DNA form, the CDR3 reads TGCGCCAGCAGCTTAGGGACCCTCCAAGAGACCCAGTACTTC. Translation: CASSLGTLQETQYF.

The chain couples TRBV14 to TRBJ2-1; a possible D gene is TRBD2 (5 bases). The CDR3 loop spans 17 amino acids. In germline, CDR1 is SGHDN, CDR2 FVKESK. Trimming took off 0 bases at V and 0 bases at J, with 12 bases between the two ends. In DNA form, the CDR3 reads TGTGCCAGCAGCCAAGATCGCGGGCTCAGCTCCTACAATGAGCAGTTCTTC. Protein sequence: CASSQDRGLSSYNEQFF.

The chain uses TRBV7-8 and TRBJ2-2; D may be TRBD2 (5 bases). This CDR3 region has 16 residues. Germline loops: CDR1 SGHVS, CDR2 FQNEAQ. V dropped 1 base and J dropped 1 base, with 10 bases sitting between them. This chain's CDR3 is CASSLVASRNTGELFF. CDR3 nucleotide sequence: TGTGCCAGCAGCTTAGTGGCTAGCAGGAACACCGGGGAGCTGTTTTTT.

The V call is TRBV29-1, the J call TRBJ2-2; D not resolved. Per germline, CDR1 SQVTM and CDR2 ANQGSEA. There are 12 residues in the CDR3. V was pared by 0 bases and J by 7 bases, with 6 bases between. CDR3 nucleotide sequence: TGCAGCGTTGAAGATTCGGGCGGGGAGCTGTTTTTT. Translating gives CSVEDSGGELFF.

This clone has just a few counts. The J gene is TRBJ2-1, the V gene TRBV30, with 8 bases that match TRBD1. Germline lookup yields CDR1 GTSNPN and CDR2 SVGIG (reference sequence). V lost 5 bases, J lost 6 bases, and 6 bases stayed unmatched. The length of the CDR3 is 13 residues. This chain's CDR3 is CAWVLDRGNEQFF. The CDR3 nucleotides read TGTGCCTGGGTCCTCGACAGGGGCAATGAGCAGTTCTTC.

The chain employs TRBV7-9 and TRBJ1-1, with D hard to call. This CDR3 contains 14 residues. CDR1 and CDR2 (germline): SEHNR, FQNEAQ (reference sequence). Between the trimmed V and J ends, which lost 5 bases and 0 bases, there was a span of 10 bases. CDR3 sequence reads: CASSSQTLNTEAFF. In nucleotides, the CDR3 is TGTGCCAGCAGCAGCCAAACATTGAACACTGAAGCTTTCTTT.